These T cell receptor beta chains were read from a single sample in a study of T cell repertoires in cytomegalovirus infection. These receptors have no known antigen. TCRdb reprocessed the reads via MiXCR and lists one record per CDR3 protein. The sample shows 65,000 to 85,000 distinct CDR3 sequences, around 27% of them seen only once. Sequencing used CD8+ T cells from cultured PBMCs, obtained from culture after CMV antigen stimulation. The origin of the receptors is a human donor in good health (CMV status not recorded). Some clones in this sample may be carry-over from other donors' samples. The CDR3 runs from the conserved cysteine through the conserved F or W. The D gene is left open where the match is weak. Only some rows state a clone size, as once, few, many or a class for expanded clones.

TRBV2,TRBD1,TRBJ2-6,few,CASRDRVSFAGANVLTF,TGTGCCAGCAGGGACAGGGTCTCGTTCGCTGGGGCCAACGTCCTGACTTTC
TRBV28,TRBD2,TRBJ2-5,few,CASSGRGTSLETQYF,TGTGCCAGCAGTGGGAGGGGGACTAGCCTTGAGACCCAGTACTTC
TRBV6-2/TRBV6-3,TRBD1,TRBJ1-1,many,CASTGQGWTEAFF,TGTGCCAGCACCGGACAGGGTTGGACTGAAGCTTTCTTT
TRBV4-1,TRBD1,TRBJ1-1,many,CASSQEIQQGLELSNTEAFF,TGCGCCAGCAGCCAAGAAATCCAACAGGGGTTGGAATTATCGAACACTGAAGCTTTCTTT
TRBV5-4,TRBD1,TRBJ2-3,-,CASREDRGGADTQYF,TGTGCCAGCAGAGAGGACAGGGGAGGCGCAGATACGCAGTATTTT
TRBV16,-,TRBJ1-5,few,CASSSLQGAKDQPQHF,TGTGCCAGCAGCAGCCTACAAGGGGCTAAAGATCAGCCCCAGCATTTT
TRBV28,-,TRBJ1-2,few,CASSNRGSRGYTF,TGTGCCAGCAGTAATCGGGGGTCTCGGGGCTACACCTTC
TRBV7-9,-,TRBJ2-3,many,CASSSPSTDTQYF,TGTGCCAGCAGCTCCCCTAGCACAGATACGCAGTATTTT
TRBV28,-,TRBJ1-5,-,CASSRGRGGNQPQHF,TGTGCCAGCAGTCGAGGGAGGGGGGGCAATCAGCCCCAGCATTTT
TRBV4-1,-,TRBJ2-1,many,CASSQEGVSGPYNEQFF,TGCGCCAGCAGCCAAGAGGGAGTAAGCGGGCCCTACAATGAGCAGTTCTTC
TRBV5-6,-,TRBJ2-1,many,CASSFGDNEQFF,TGTGCCAGCAGCTTCGGGGATAATGAGCAGTTCTTC
TRBV27,-,TRBJ1-2,-,CASSLSLGQRYGYTF,TGTGCCAGCAGTTTATCGTTGGGTCAGAGATATGGCTACACCTTC
TRBV19,-,TRBJ1-1,-,CASTLTGENTEAFF,TGTGCCAGTACCTTGACAGGAGAGAACACTGAAGCTTTCTTT
TRBV6-2/TRBV6-3,-,TRBJ2-1,many,CASSYSTGMTYNEQFF,TGTGCCAGCAGTTACTCAACAGGGATGACCTACAATGAGCAGTTCTTC
TRBV7-6,-,TRBJ2-4,-,CASSRPGKNIQYF,TGTGCCAGCAGCCGCCCAGGGAAGAACATTCAGTACTTC
TRBV10-2,TRBD1,TRBJ1-5,few,CATKGQGEWQPQHF,TGCGCCACCAAGGGACAGGGGGAATGGCAGCCCCAGCATTTT
TRBV27,-,TRBJ1-2,-,CASSSTDRYGYTF,TGTGCCAGCAGTAGTACGGACCGGTATGGCTACACCTTC
TRBV3-1,-,TRBJ1-6,many,CASSQQGWNSPLHF,TGTGCCAGCAGCCAACAGGGTTGGAATTCACCCCTCCACTTT
TRBV4-3,TRBD2,TRBJ2-2,-,CASSQEVAGVDGELFF,TGCGCCAGCAGCCAAGAGGTAGCGGGAGTCGACGGGGAGCTGTTTTTT
TRBV7-8,TRBD1,TRBJ1-5,few,CASSLAGEGAGGQPQHF,TGTGCCAGCAGCTTAGCCGGAGAGGGGGCAGGGGGTCAGCCCCAGCATTTT
TRBV28,TRBD1,TRBJ2-1,many,CASSLDRVHEQFF,TGTGCCAGCAGTTTGGACAGGGTCCATGAGCAGTTCTTC
TRBV4-3,-,TRBJ1-1,-,CASSQEWGVTEAFF,TGCGCCAGCAGCCAAGAGTGGGGAGTCACTGAAGCTTTCTTT
TRBV3-1,TRBD1,TRBJ1-1,many,CASSGRQGKGTEAFF,TGTGCCAGCAGCGGACGACAGGGGAAGGGTACTGAAGCTTTCTTT
TRBV12-3/TRBV12-4,-,TRBJ2-7,many,CASSSPGTKQGIEQYF,TGTGCCAGCAGTTCGCCCGGGACCAAACAGGGCATCGAGCAGTACTTC
TRBV12-3/TRBV12-4,TRBD1,TRBJ2-4,many,CASSFEVTGGAKNIQYF,TGTGCCAGCAGTTTTGAGGTGACAGGGGGTGCCAAAAACATTCAGTACTTC